Listed below are T cell receptor beta chains from one sample, sequenced in a study of cytomegalovirus exposure and HLA in healthy donors. The repertoire was sequenced with immunoSEQ multiplex PCR; TCRdb's copy has only in-frame clones and lacks some. The clone table shows 150,000 to 250,000 clones, with the ten largest holding roughly 0.74%. The sample consisted of PBMCs. All receptors come from a boy aged 5-17 years in good health and CMV-seronegative. Each CDR3 is given with its conserved first and last residue. Each record gives: J gene, V gene, CDR3 length, D gene, CDR3 protein, CDR3 DNA. A D gene is named only where the DNA matches it firmly.

J gene: TRBJ1-5; V gene: TRBV28; CDR3 length: 16; D gene: TRBD1; CDR3 protein: CASSLTGGLSNQPQHF; CDR3 DNA: TGTGCCAGCAGTTTAACAGGGGGCTTGAGCAATCAGCCCCAGCATTTT
J gene: TRBJ1-1; V gene: TRBV4-1; CDR3 length: 14; D gene: .; CDR3 protein: CASSQDKGQVEAFF; CDR3 DNA: TGCGCCAGCAGCCAAGATAAGGGGCAGGTTGAAGCTTTCTTT
J gene: TRBJ2-2; V gene: TRBV28; CDR3 length: 15; D gene: .; CDR3 protein: CASYPWGEGTGELFF; CDR3 DNA: TGTGCCAGCTACCCGTGGGGGGAAGGGACCGGGGAGCTGTTTTTT
J gene: TRBJ1-1; V gene: TRBV5-1; CDR3 length: 14; D gene: .; CDR3 protein: CASSLGGVNTEAFF; CDR3 DNA: TGCGCCAGCAGCTTGGGCGGGGTGAACACTGAAGCTTTCTTT
J gene: TRBJ1-5; V gene: TRBV6-5; CDR3 length: 13; D gene: .; CDR3 protein: CASSNGGGQPQHF; CDR3 DNA: TGTGCCAGCAGCAACGGGGGTGGTCAGCCCCAGCATTTT
J gene: TRBJ2-1; V gene: TRBV15; CDR3 length: 17; D gene: TRBD2; CDR3 protein: CATSRDQSTSGGNEQFF; CDR3 DNA: TGTGCCACCAGCAGAGATCAGTCGACTAGCGGGGGCAATGAGCAGTTCTTC
J gene: TRBJ1-2; V gene: TRBV12-5; CDR3 length: 14; D gene: .; CDR3 protein: CASGLGQSNYGYTF; CDR3 DNA: TGTGCTAGTGGTCTGGGGCAGTCAAACTATGGCTACACCTTC
J gene: TRBJ2-1; V gene: TRBV5-1; CDR3 length: 16; D gene: TRBD1; CDR3 protein: CASSRQGALRDNEQFF; CDR3 DNA: TGCGCCAGCAGCCGCCAGGGGGCCTTACGGGACAATGAGCAGTTCTTC
J gene: TRBJ1-1; V gene: TRBV2; CDR3 length: 14; D gene: TRBD1; CDR3 protein: CASILTGGNTEAFF; CDR3 DNA: TGTGCCAGCATCCTGACAGGGGGGAACACTGAAGCTTTCTTT
J gene: TRBJ2-2; V gene: TRBV27; CDR3 length: 19; D gene: TRBD2; CDR3 protein: CASSSDQNILAGVTGELFF; CDR3 DNA: TGTGCCAGCAGTTCCGATCAAAACATACTAGCGGGGGTAACCGGGGAGCTGTTTTTT
J gene: TRBJ2-7; V gene: TRBV6-1; CDR3 length: 16; D gene: TRBD1; CDR3 protein: CASSESFRQGVGEQYF; CDR3 DNA: TGTGCCAGCAGTGAATCTTTTCGGCAGGGGGTGGGAGAGCAGTACTTC
J gene: TRBJ2-3; V gene: TRBV6-1; CDR3 length: 15; D gene: TRBD2; CDR3 protein: CASRLAGAKTDTQYF; CDR3 DNA: TGTGCCAGCAGACTAGCGGGGGCGAAGACGGATACGCAGTATTTT
J gene: TRBJ2-2; V gene: TRBV11-2; CDR3 length: 14; D gene: .; CDR3 protein: CASSLDGDTGELFF; CDR3 DNA: TGTGCCAGCAGCTTAGACGGGGACACCGGGGAGCTGTTTTTT
J gene: TRBJ2-3; V gene: TRBV15; CDR3 length: 15; D gene: TRBD2; CDR3 protein: CATSALAGGTDTQYF; CDR3 DNA: TGTGCCACCAGCGCCTTAGCGGGGGGAACAGATACGCAGTATTTT
J gene: TRBJ1-5; V gene: TRBV30; CDR3 length: 16; D gene: TRBD1; CDR3 protein: CAWSETGQGASQPQHF; CDR3 DNA: TGTGCCTGGAGTGAGACAGGACAGGGGGCGAGTCAGCCCCAGCATTTT
J gene: TRBJ1-1; V gene: TRBV5-4; CDR3 length: 14; D gene: TRBD1; CDR3 protein: CASSLQGGDTEAFF; CDR3 DNA: TGTGCCAGCAGCTTACAGGGGGGGGACACTGAAGCTTTCTTT
J gene: TRBJ2-1; V gene: TRBV7-3; CDR3 length: 15; D gene: TRBD2; CDR3 protein: CASSLTSGGYNEQFF; CDR3 DNA: TGTGCCAGCAGCTTGACTAGCGGGGGTTACAATGAGCAGTTCTTC
J gene: TRBJ2-5; V gene: TRBV7-9; CDR3 length: 15; D gene: TRBD2; CDR3 protein: CATVPGRLAIETQYF; CDR3 DNA: TGTGCCACCGTCCCGGGGAGACTAGCGATAGAGACCCAGTACTTC
J gene: TRBJ2-1; V gene: TRBV11-3; CDR3 length: 14; D gene: .; CDR3 protein: CASSPNYGYNEQFF; CDR3 DNA: TGTGCCAGCAGCCCTAACTACGGGTACAATGAGCAGTTCTTC
J gene: TRBJ1-1; V gene: TRBV5-6; CDR3 length: 11; D gene: .; CDR3 protein: CASSWGGETFF; CDR3 DNA: TGTGCCAGCAGCTGGGGGGGAGAGACTTTCTTT
J gene: TRBJ2-3; V gene: TRBV7-6; CDR3 length: 14; D gene: .; CDR3 protein: CASSPSPLADTQYF; CDR3 DNA: TGTGCCAGCAGCCCCAGTCCCCTGGCAGATACGCAGTATTTT
J gene: TRBJ1-1; V gene: TRBV7-3; CDR3 length: 13; D gene: .; CDR3 protein: CASSLEGNTEAFF; CDR3 DNA: TGTGCCAGCAGCTTGGAGGGGAACACTGAAGCTTTCTTT
J gene: TRBJ2-3; V gene: TRBV4-2; CDR3 length: 13; D gene: .; CDR3 protein: CASSQAPLDTQYF; CDR3 DNA: TGTGCCAGCAGCCAAGCTCCTCTGGATACGCAGTATTTT
J gene: TRBJ2-2; V gene: TRBV10-2; CDR3 length: 14; D gene: .; CDR3 protein: CASSEGQYTGELFF; CDR3 DNA: TGCGCCAGCAGTGAGGGACAGTACACCGGGGAGCTGTTTTTT
J gene: TRBJ1-1; V gene: TRBV4-1; CDR3 length: 14; D gene: .; CDR3 protein: CASSSRTDYTEAFF; CDR3 DNA: TGCGCCAGCAGCTCTAGGACAGACTACACTGAAGCTTTCTTT
J gene: TRBJ2-5; V gene: TRBV13; CDR3 length: 11; D gene: .; CDR3 protein: CASSQQETQYF; CDR3 DNA: TGTGCCAGCAGCCAACAAGAGACCCAGTACTTC
J gene: TRBJ2-1; V gene: TRBV19; CDR3 length: 17; D gene: TRBD2; CDR3 protein: CASSIGTSGGSRNEQFF; CDR3 DNA: TGTGCCAGTAGTATAGGGACTAGCGGGGGGTCGAGGAATGAGCAGTTCTTC
J gene: TRBJ2-2; V gene: TRBV5-4; CDR3 length: 16; D gene: .; CDR3 protein: CASTRGAGTNTGELFF; CDR3 DNA: TGTGCCAGCACTAGAGGCGCGGGCACGAACACCGGGGAGCTGTTTTTT